The 30 T cell receptor beta chains given below trace back to one sample, sequenced in a study of blood T cell repertoires in COVID-19. Measured with immunoSEQ multiplex PCR; TCRdb has only the in-frame clones, and not every one. In the table there are roughly 250,000 clones, around 82% of which are singletons. The sequencing sample was made of peripheral blood. These receptors originate from a woman over 75 with active or convalescent COVID-19.

The count of this clone is one. This chain links TRBV25-1 with TRBJ2-7; 10 bases fit TRBD1. Looked up from germline, CDR1 is MGHDK and CDR2 is SYGVNS. After removal of 4 bases from V and 7 bases from J, the junction contained 10 bases not matched to a gene. The CDR3 consists of 15 residues. This CDR3 is CASSGPGQGFLEQYF. Written as DNA, the CDR3 is TGTGCCAGCAGTGGGCCGGGACAGGGGTTTTTGGAGCAGTACTTC.

This clone was observed a few times. This chain uses TRBV5-4 with TRBJ2-7, with a weak D call TRBD2 (6 bases). CDR3 length equals 16 residues. Germline loops: CDR1 SGHNT, CDR2 YYREEE (reference sequence). Deletions cut 0 bases from V and 3 bases from J, with 16 bases between. The CDR3 sequence: CASSLEVRGGDYEQYF. CDR3 DNA sequence: TGTGCCAGCAGCTTGGAAGTGCGGGGTGGTGACTACGAGCAGTACTTC.

V usage is TRBV3-1 (or the pseudogene TRBV3-2) and J usage is TRBJ2-7, with 9 bases fitting TRBD1. J gave up 3 bases and V 0 bases, and 3 bases lay outside the gene matches. CDR1 is LGHDT and CDR2 is YNNKEL in the germline V gene (reference sequence). The CDR3 extends over 15 amino acids. Written as DNA, the CDR3 is TGTGCCAGCAGCCAAGATGGGACAGGGTACTACGAGCAGTACTTC. Protein sequence: CASSQDGTGYYEQYF.

The CDR3 sequence is CASSLLGWISSYNEQFF. DNA of the CDR3: TGTGCCAGCAGTTTACTGGGCTGGATCAGCTCCTACAATGAGCAGTTCTTC. The rearrangement joins TRBV28 to TRBJ2-1; D not certain. The CDR3 is 17 residues long. The germline V gene has CDR1 MDHEN and CDR2 SYDVKM. V lost 2 bases and J 0 bases, leaving 14 bases between the germline ends.

Only a few counts were recorded for this clone. The chain has TRBV5-4 and TRBJ1-6; 7 bases are shared with TRBD1. Per germline, CDR1 SGHNT and CDR2 YYREEE (reference sequence). With V trimmed by 6 bases and J by 7 bases, 10 bases remained unmatched. There are 15 residues in the CDR3. The CDR3 DNA reads as TGTGCCAGCAACCTCGGGACAGCTGAGAATTCACCCCTCCACTTT. Translation: CASNLGTAENSPLHF.

V gene TRBV5-1 combines with J gene TRBJ1-2, with 7 bases lining up with TRBD1. The germline CDR1 and CDR2 sequences are SGHRS and YFSETQ. This CDR3 has 15 residues. The V segment lost 0 bases and the J segment 8 bases; nucleotides outside the gene matches: 10. The CDR3 spells CASSLAGTGDRGYTF. In nucleotides, the CDR3 is TGCGCCAGCAGCTTGGCCGGAACAGGGGATAGGGGCTACACCTTC.

Regarding this clone: It may be a read error: a sequence one base away is much more abundant. Different DNA sequences within this sample yield the same CDR3. The chain recombines TRBV27 with TRBJ1-6, with D uncertain. V shed 3 bases and J shed 7 bases, with 4 bases lying between them. The length of the CDR3 is 12 residues. The germline gives CDR1 MNHEY, CDR2 SMNVEV (reference sequence). The CDR3 DNA reads TGTGCCAGCAGTTTTAGCAATTCACCCCTCCACTTT. Translated: CASSFSNSPLHF.

This clone has a handful of counts. This chain links TRBV21-1 with TRBJ2-7; the table calls TRBD2, which could not be checked here. TRBV21-1 is tagged as a pseudogene. CDR3 length: 14 amino acids. CDR3 sequence: CASSKGGNWNEQYF. The CDR3, as DNA: TGTGCCAGCAGCAAAGGCGGGAACTGGAACGAGCAGTACTTC.

The J gene is TRBJ2-7, the V gene TRBV30; D is perhaps TRBD2 (5 bases). The CDR3 totals 13 residues. Trimming took off 5 bases at V and 3 bases at J, with 14 bases between the two ends. Germline V gene sequence: CDR1 GTSNPN, CDR2 SVGIG (reference sequence). The CDR3 loop is CAWSLGLRYEQYF. The CDR3 nucleotides read TGTGCCTGGTCCCTTGGACTCCGCTACGAGCAGTACTTC.

The V and J genes are TRBV11-2 and TRBJ1-3; 12 nucleotides agree with TRBD1. The CDR3 is made up of 17 amino acids. Germline-derived CDR1 and CDR2 are SGHAT and FQNNGV. J gave up 0 bases and V 4 bases, and 4 bases lay outside the gene matches. CDR3 in amino acids: CASSSGTGGSSGNTIYF. CDR3 coding DNA: TGTGCCAGCAGCTCTGGGACAGGGGGCAGCTCTGGAAACACCATATATTTT.

The rearrangement joins TRBV2 to TRBJ1-2, with 7 bases lining up with TRBD1. After removal of 5 bases from V and 3 bases from J, the junction contained 9 bases not matched to a gene. Germline assignment: CDR1 SNHLY and CDR2 FYNNEI. There are 15 residues in the CDR3. The CDR3 loop is CASSLRPGQDYGYTF. CDR3 coding DNA: TGTGCCAGCAGTCTCCGCCCTGGACAGGACTATGGCTACACCTTC.

The genes are TRBV11-3 and TRBJ1-5, with 9 bases fitting TRBD1. CDR3 size: 14 residues. V shed 7 bases, J shed 8 bases, and the junction held 9 bases outside the gene matches. The germline CDR1 and CDR2 sequences are SGHNT and YENEEA. The CDR3 protein is CASIVGQGVEPQHF. The CDR3 nucleotides are TGTGCCAGCATTGTGGGACAGGGAGTGGAGCCCCAGCATTTT.

The V call is TRBV28, the J call TRBJ1-2, with a possible D match to TRBD1 (6 bases). V dropped 6 bases and J dropped 8 bases, with 16 bases sitting between them. The CDR3 covers 13 residues. Germline loops: CDR1 MDHEN, CDR2 SYDVKM. The CDR3 coding sequence is TGTGCCAGCAGAACCTACAGGGAAGGCGGCTACACCTTC. It is translated as CASRTYREGGYTF.

J is TRBJ1-2 and V is TRBV5-1; a possible D gene is TRBD1 (6 bases). This CDR3 region has 16 residues. Per the germline V gene, CDR1 is SGHRS and CDR2 is YFSETQ. V was pared by 1 base and J by 0 bases, with 13 bases between. CDR3 DNA sequence: TGCGCCAGCAGCTTGCAGGGGACTAGAGCTAACTATGGCTACACCTTC. This translates into CASSLQGTRANYGYTF.

This chain uses TRBV2 with TRBJ1-5; tentatively, D is TRBD1 (6 bases). The germline V gene has CDR1 SNHLY and CDR2 FYNNEI. The CDR3 loop spans 14 amino acids. Trimming took off 5 bases at V and 6 bases at J, with 14 bases between the two ends. CDR3 sequence reads: CASSREGQVQPQHF. CDR3 DNA sequence: TGTGCCAGCAGTCGGGAGGGACAAGTTCAGCCCCAGCATTTT. Supplemented by reference TRBV2 and TRBJ1-5, the full variable domain reads EPEVTQTPSHQVTQMGQEVILRCVPISNHLYFYWYRQILGQKVEFLVSFYNNEISEKSEIFDDQFSVERPDGSNFTLKIRSTKLEDSAMYFCASSREGQVQPQHFGDGTRLSIL.

This chain uses TRBV13 with TRBJ2-7; TRBD2 is a possible D gene (5 bases). The germline V gene encodes CDR1 PRHDT and CDR2 FYEKMQ (reference sequence). This CDR3 region has 14 residues. Trimming cost V 5 bases and J 0 bases, with 11 bases left between them. The CDR3 DNA sequence: TGTGCCAGCAGCCGGAGGCATACCTCCTACGAGCAGTACTTC. Encoded protein: CASSRRHTSYEQYF. Full variable domain (outside the CDR3, taken from reference TRBV13 and TRBJ2-7): AAGVIQSPRHLIKEKRETATLKCYPIPRHDTVYWYQQGPGQDPQFLISFYEKMQSDKGSIPDRFSAQQFSDYHSELNMSSLELGDSALYFCASSRRHTSYEQYFGPGTRLTVT.

The gene calls are TRBV28 and TRBJ1-4; tentatively, D is TRBD1 (5 bases). The ends were cut back, 5 bases at V and 6 bases at J, with 13 bases in the middle. This CDR3 is built from 14 residues. From germline, CDR1 is MDHEN and CDR2 SYDVKM. Here the CDR3 reads CASSPPTEYEKLFF. CDR3 nucleotide sequence: TGTGCCAGCAGTCCTCCGACAGAGTATGAAAAACTGTTTTTT.

The V gene is TRBV21-1, the J gene TRBJ2-5; the D call of TRBD2 is as the table states it, not checked on the DNA. TRBV21-1 is an annotated pseudogene. This CDR3 is built from 11 residues. The CDR3 DNA is TGTGCGGGGGGGGCCCGGGAGACCCAGTACTTC. This codes for CAGGARETQYF.

This chain joins TRBV7-8 and TRBJ2-7, with 9 nucleotides matching TRBD1. Per germline, CDR1 SGHVS and CDR2 FQNEAQ. The J segment lost 5 bases and the V segment lost 7 bases, leaving 15 bases of the junction unmatched. This CDR3 is 16 amino acids long. In DNA, the CDR3 is TGTGCCAGCACCGAGGCCCCCGGGACAGGGCGTCACGAGCAGTACTTC. Its translation: CASTEAPGTGRHEQYF.

This chain joins TRBV5-1 and TRBJ2-1; 12 bases agree with TRBD2. The V gene's germline CDR1 is SGHRS and CDR2 YFSETQ. This CDR3 contains 17 residues. V gave up 1 base and J gave up 7 bases; unmatched junction bases: 9. Here the CDR3 reads CASSLSASGGARNEQFF. The CDR3, as DNA: TGCGCCAGCAGCTTGTCGGCTAGCGGGGGGGCTAGGAATGAGCAGTTCTTC.

The chain recombines TRBV9 with TRBJ2-1; 9 bases line up with TRBD2. The germline CDR1 and CDR2 sequences are SGDLS and YYNGEE. The junction had 3 bases not matched to a gene; V was cut back by 1 base and J by 7 bases. The CDR3 extends over 14 amino acids. The CDR3 sequence: CASSVLSGGNEQFF. CDR3 sequence (DNA): TGTGCCAGCAGCGTACTTAGCGGGGGAAATGAGCAGTTCTTC. The full variable domain, completed using reference TRBV9 and TRBJ2-1, is DSGVTQTPKHLITATGQRVTLRCSPRSGDLSVYWYQQSLDQGLQFLIQYYNGEERAKGNILERFSAQQFPDLHSELNLSSLELGDSALYFCASSVLSGGNEQFFGPGTRLTVL.

The chain employs TRBV6-1 and TRBJ1-5, with 8 bases that match TRBD1. After removal of 1 base from V and 6 bases from J, the junction contained 8 bases not matched to a gene. The CDR3 sequence is 16 residues long. The germline V gene encodes CDR1 MNHNS and CDR2 SASEGT. CDR3 region: CASSEDFRTGFQPQHF. CDR3 DNA: TGTGCCAGCAGTGAAGACTTTCGGACAGGGTTTCAGCCCCAGCATTTT.

The chain has TRBV5-6 and TRBJ1-2; D is uncertain. Deletions cut 0 bases from V and 5 bases from J, with 8 bases between. This CDR3 is built from 13 residues. Germline V gene data show CDR1 as SGHDT and CDR2 as YYEEEE. The CDR3 reads CASSLGLPYGYTF. Here the CDR3 DNA reads TGTGCCAGCAGCTTGGGTCTACCTTATGGCTACACCTTC.

The count of this clone is one. The V gene is TRBV18, the J gene TRBJ2-3; 12 positions agree with TRBD2. Germline V gives CDR1 KGHSH, CDR2 LQKENI. This CDR3 region has 17 residues. V was pared by 3 bases and J by 1 base, with 5 bases of the junction left unmatched. The CDR3 spells CASSPGLAGTRTDTQYF. The CDR3 DNA reads as TGTGCCAGCTCACCTGGACTAGCGGGGACTCGCACAGATACGCAGTATTTT.

V is TRBV19 and J is TRBJ2-7; possible D gene TRBD2, 6 bases. With 4 bases removed from V and 6 bases from J, the gap between germline ends came to 16 bases. Per the germline V gene, CDR1 is LNHDA and CDR2 is SQIVND (reference sequence). The CDR3 runs to 14 residues. This CDR3 reads CASSKEGRLPEQYF. As DNA, the CDR3 is TGTGCCAGTAGTAAGGAGGGCCGCCTCCCCGAGCAGTACTTC.

The chain carries TRBV6-2 or TRBV6-3 and TRBJ1-2, with 7 positions matching TRBD1. The trim removed 5 bases at V and 4 bases at J, leaving 7 bases unmatched. Germline lookup yields CDR1 MNHEY and CDR2 SVGEGT. The CDR3 extends over 14 amino acids. CDR3 loop: CASSDRADFYGYTF. The CDR3 DNA is TGTGCCAGCAGTGACAGGGCGGACTTCTATGGCTACACCTTC.

The chain uses TRBV10-3 and TRBJ1-1, with D maybe TRBD1 (5 bases). Trimming cost V 2 bases and J 5 bases, with 9 bases left between them. The CDR3 runs to 13 residues. Germline values: CDR1 ENHRY, CDR2 SYGVKD. CDR3 amino acids: CAISEGAGTEAFF. The CDR3 bases are TGTGCCATCAGTGAGGGGGCGGGAACTGAAGCTTTCTTT.

The chain uses TRBV6-1 and TRBJ1-2; 12 positions agree with TRBD1. The CDR3 sequence is 12 residues long. V lost 8 bases to trimming and J lost 8 bases; unmatched junction nucleotides: 3. Germline V lookup: CDR1 MNHNS, CDR2 SASEGT. The CDR3 region has the DNA TGTGCCAGCGGGGGGACAGGGGGCGGCTACACCTTC. The encoded protein is CASGGTGGGYTF.

The rearrangement joins TRBV29-1 to TRBJ1-4, with TRBD1 matching over 9 bases. Germline CDR1 reads SQVTM; CDR2 reads ANQGSEA. V lost 7 bases to trimming and J lost 4 bases; unmatched junction nucleotides: 7. CDR3 length: 14 residues. The CDR3 is CSAYPTGGNEKLFF. The CDR3 DNA reads as TGCAGCGCCTACCCGACAGGGGGTAATGAAAAACTGTTTTTT.

This sequence joins TRBV5-1 and TRBJ2-7, with D perhaps TRBD1 (5 bases). The V gene's germline CDR1 is SGHRS and CDR2 YFSETQ. Trimming removed 3 bases at V and 5 bases at J, with 18 bases between. The CDR3 has 15 residues. CDR3 loop: CASSSNTGLPHEQYF. Written as DNA, the CDR3 is TGCGCCAGCAGCTCGAACACAGGTTTGCCCCACGAGCAGTACTTC.